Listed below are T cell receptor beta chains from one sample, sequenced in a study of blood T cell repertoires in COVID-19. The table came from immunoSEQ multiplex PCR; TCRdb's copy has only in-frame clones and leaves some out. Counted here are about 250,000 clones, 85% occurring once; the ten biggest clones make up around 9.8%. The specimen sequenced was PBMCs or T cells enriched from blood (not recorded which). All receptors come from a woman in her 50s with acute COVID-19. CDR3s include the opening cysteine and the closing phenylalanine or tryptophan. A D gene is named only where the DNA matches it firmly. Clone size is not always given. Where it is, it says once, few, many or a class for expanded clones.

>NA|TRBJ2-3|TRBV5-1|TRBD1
CASSGTGKSTDTQYF
TGCGCCAGCAGCGGGACAGGGAAAAGCACAGATACGCAGTATTTT
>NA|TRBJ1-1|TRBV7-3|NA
CASSLTRRTEAFF
TGTGCCAGCAGCTTAACTCGGAGGACTGAAGCTTTCTTT
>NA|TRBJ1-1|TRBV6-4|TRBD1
CASSGQGWGGEAFF
TGTGCCAGCAGTGGACAGGGTTGGGGAGGAGAAGCTTTCTTT
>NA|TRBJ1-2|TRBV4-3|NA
CASSQDPTTFYGYTF
TGCGCCAGCAGCCAAGATCCCACTACATTCTATGGCTACACCTTC
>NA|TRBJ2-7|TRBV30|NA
CAWSELYEQYF
TGTGCCTGGAGCGAACTCTACGAGCAGTACTTC
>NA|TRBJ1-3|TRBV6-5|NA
CASRRTGISGNTIYF
TGTGCCAGCAGACGGACCGGGATCTCCGGAAACACCATATATTTT
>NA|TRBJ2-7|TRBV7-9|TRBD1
CASSLDWAGGEQYF
TGTGCCAGCAGCCTGGACTGGGCAGGGGGCGAGCAGTACTTC
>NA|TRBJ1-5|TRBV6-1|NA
CASSEQHISNQPQHF
TGTGCCAGCAGTGAACAACACATTAGCAATCAGCCCCAGCATTTT
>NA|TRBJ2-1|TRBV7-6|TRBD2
CASSLGTSGGVEQFF
TGTGCCAGCAGCTTAGGGACTAGCGGGGGGGTTGAGCAGTTCTTC
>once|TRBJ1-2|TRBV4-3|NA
CASSQISGALDGYTF
TGCGCCAGCAGCCAAATAAGCGGGGCTCTCGATGGCTACACCTTC
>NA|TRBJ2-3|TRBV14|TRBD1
CTSSLRQGDTDTQYF
TGTACCAGCAGCCTTAGACAGGGTGACACAGATACGCAGTATTTT
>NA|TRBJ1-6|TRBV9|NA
CASSPRGHQNNSPLHF
TGTGCCAGCAGCCCCCGGGGTCACCAAAATAATTCACCCCTCCACTTT
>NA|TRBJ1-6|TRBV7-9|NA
CASSLLAYNSPLHF
TGTGCCAGCAGCTTACTTGCCTATAATTCACCCCTCCACTTT
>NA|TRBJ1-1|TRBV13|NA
CASSPTGNTEAFF
TGTGCCAGCAGCCCTACAGGGAACACTGAAGCTTTCTTT
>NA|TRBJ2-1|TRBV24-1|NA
CATSDPQGGSYNEQFF
TGTGCCACCAGTGACCCTCAGGGGGGATCCTACAATGAGCAGTTCTTC
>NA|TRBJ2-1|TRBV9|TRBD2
CASSVALAGGPREQFF
TGTGCCAGCAGCGTAGCTCTAGCGGGGGGGCCGCGTGAGCAGTTCTTC
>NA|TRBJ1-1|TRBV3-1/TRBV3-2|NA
CASVDEGDRTEAFF
TGTGCCAGCGTCGATGAGGGCGATCGGACTGAAGCTTTCTTT
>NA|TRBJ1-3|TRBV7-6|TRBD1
CASSRETGNGNTIYF
TGTGCCAGCAGCCGCGAGACAGGGAATGGAAACACCATATATTTT
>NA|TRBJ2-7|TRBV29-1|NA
CSVERGSSKKQYF
TGCAGCGTTGAACGGGGGTCCTCCAAAAAGCAGTACTTC
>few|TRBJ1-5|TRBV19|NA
CASKVGGQPQHF
TGTGCCAGTAAGGTAGGGGGTCAGCCCCAGCATTTT
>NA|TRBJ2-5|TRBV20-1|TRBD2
CSASSAGGETQYF
TGCAGTGCTAGTTCTGCGGGGGGAGAGACCCAGTACTTC
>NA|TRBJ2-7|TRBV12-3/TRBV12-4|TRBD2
CASSPRHGGEQYF
TGTGCCAGCAGTCCGAGACACGGGGGGGAGCAGTACTTC
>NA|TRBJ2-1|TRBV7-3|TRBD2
CASSPGLAGNNEQFF
TGTGCCAGCAGCCCTGGACTAGCGGGGAACAATGAGCAGTTCTTC
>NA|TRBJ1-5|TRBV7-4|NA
CASSLGWGHDNQPQHF
TGTGCCAGCAGCTTAGGTTGGGGGCATGACAATCAGCCCCAGCATTTT
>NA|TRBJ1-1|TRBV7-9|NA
CASNSGDAEAFF
TGTGCCAGCAACTCAGGGGATGCTGAAGCTTTCTTT
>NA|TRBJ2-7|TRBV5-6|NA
CASSLWTPPYEQYF
TGTGCCAGCAGCCTCTGGACACCTCCCTACGAGCAGTACTTC
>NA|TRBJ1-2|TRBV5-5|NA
CASSLGGANGYTF
TGTGCCAGCAGCTTGGGGGGCGCGAATGGCTACACCTTC
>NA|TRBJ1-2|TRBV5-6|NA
CASSLGQNYGYTF
TGTGCCAGCAGCTTGGGACAGAACTATGGCTACACCTTC
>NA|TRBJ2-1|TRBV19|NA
CASSPWRVSYNEQFF
TGTGCCAGTAGTCCCTGGAGGGTTTCTTACAATGAGCAGTTCTTC
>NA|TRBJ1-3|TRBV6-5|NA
CASSVRGNSGNTIYF
TGTGCCAGCAGCGTACGGGGGAACTCTGGAAACACCATATATTTT
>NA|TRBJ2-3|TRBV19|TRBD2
CASSIPSGGRTDTQYF
TGTGCCAGTAGTATACCCAGCGGGGGCCGCACAGATACGCAGTATTTT
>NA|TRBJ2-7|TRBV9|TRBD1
CASSAAPGQSYEQYF
TGTGCCAGCAGCGCCGCCCCGGGACAGTCCTACGAGCAGTACTTC
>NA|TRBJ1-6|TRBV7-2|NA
CASSPPGSRSGPLHF
TGTGCCAGCAGTCCTCCGGGTTCGCGGTCGGGTCCCCTCCACTTT
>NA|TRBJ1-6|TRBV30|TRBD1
CAWSVQGAQNSPLHF
TGTGCCTGGAGTGTACAGGGGGCTCAAAATTCACCCCTCCACTTT
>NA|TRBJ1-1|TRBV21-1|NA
CASSSFPMANTEAFF
TGTGCCAGCAGCTCCTTCCCCATGGCGAACACTGAAGCTTTCTTT
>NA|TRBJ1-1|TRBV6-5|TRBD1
CASSLDRGRPNTEAFF
TGTGCCAGCAGTTTAGACAGGGGGCGCCCAAACACTGAAGCTTTCTTT
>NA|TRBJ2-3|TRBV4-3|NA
CASSRAGGGGTDTQYF
TGCGCCAGCAGCCGCGCCGGAGGGGGGGGGACAGATACGCAGTATTTT
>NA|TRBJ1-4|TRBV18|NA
CASSLSGAEEKLFF
TGTGCCAGCTCACTAAGTGGGGCGGAGGAAAAACTGTTTTTT
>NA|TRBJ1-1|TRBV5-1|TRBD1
CASSPGGVDTEAFF
TGCGCCAGCAGTCCAGGGGGCGTCGACACTGAAGCTTTCTTT
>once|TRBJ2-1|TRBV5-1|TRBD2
CASSLAAGGSNEQFF
TGCGCCAGCAGCTTGGCAGCGGGGGGCAGCAATGAGCAGTTCTTC
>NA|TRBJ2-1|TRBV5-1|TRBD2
CASSTWTSGGREQFF
TGCGCCAGCAGCACCTGGACTAGCGGGGGTCGAGAGCAGTTCTTC
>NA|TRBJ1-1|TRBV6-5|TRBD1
CASSYQGGLGEAFF
TGTGCCAGCAGTTACCAGGGGGGCTTGGGTGAAGCTTTCTTT